These T cell receptor beta chains were read from a single sample in a study of OX40 agonist ivuxolimab in advanced cancers. The protocol was immunoSEQ multiplex PCR, while the TCRdb copy is restricted to in-frame clones and leaves out a portion. The repertoire holds under 100,000 clones, roughly nine tenths seen once, with around 2.7% in the top ten. Sequencing used CD4+ or CD8+ T cells sorted from blood, obtained in a trial of the OX40 agonist ivuxolimab. The receptor source for this set is an adult with an advanced solid tumor such as melanoma, head and neck, liver or kidney cancer. CDR3s include the opening cysteine and the closing phenylalanine or tryptophan. The D gene is left open where the match is weak. Clone size appears in some rows only: once, few, many, or a class for an expanded clone.

CASSFLTGDQPQHF TGTGCCAGCAGTTTCCTGACAGGGGACCAGCCCCAGCATTTT TRBJ1-5 TRBD1 - TRBV28
CASGQNAYEQYF TGCGCCAGCGGACAGAACGCCTACGAGCAGTACTTC TRBJ2-7 - - TRBV5-1
CASSSARNTQYF TGTGCCAGCAGTTCAGCGAGAAATACGCAGTATTTT TRBJ2-3 - - TRBV28
CASSLEGGSLVTQYF TGTGCCAGCAGCTTAGAAGGGGGCTCGCTTGTTACGCAGTATTTT TRBJ2-3 TRBD1 once TRBV7-6
CASSYLGNSNQPQHF TGTGCCAGCAGTTACCTGGGGAATAGCAATCAGCCCCAGCATTTT TRBJ1-5 - - TRBV6-5
CASRPDQGNQPQHF TGTGCCAGCAGGCCCGATCAAGGCAATCAGCCCCAGCATTTT TRBJ1-5 - - TRBV6-6
CAVRAGSSTDTQYF TGTGCCGTCCGAGCGGGATCTTCTACAGATACGCAGTATTTT TRBJ2-3 TRBD2 - TRBV10-3
CASSEGSNYGYTF TGTGCCAGCAGTGAAGGCAGTAACTATGGCTACACCTTC TRBJ1-2 - - TRBV2
CASSYSMGETQYF TGTGCCAGCAGTTACTCGATGGGGGAGACCCAGTACTTC TRBJ2-5 - once TRBV6-5
CASSFRGAQLSGTQYF TGTGCCAGCAGTTTTCGAGGGGCGCAGCTGTCGGGGACCCAGTACTTC TRBJ2-5 - - TRBV28
CASSQEGPLAYVGEQFF TGCGCCAGCAGCCAAGAAGGCCCACTAGCTTATGTCGGTGAGCAGTTCTTC TRBJ2-1 - - TRBV4-1
CASSLAETQYF TGTGCCAGCAGCTTGGCAGAGACCCAGTACTTC TRBJ2-5 - - TRBV7-8
CASSDSIYPTQGGSGYTF TGTGCCAGCAGTGACTCGATTTATCCGACCCAGGGAGGTAGTGGCTACACCTTC TRBJ1-2 - - TRBV6-4
CASSLVGGASTEAFF TGTGCCAGCAGCTTAGTGGGGGGCGCAAGCACTGAAGCTTTCTTT TRBJ1-1 - - TRBV7-9
CASSNPSTYEQYF TGTGCCAGTAGTAACCCTTCTACCTACGAGCAGTACTTC TRBJ2-7 - - TRBV19
CASSPSRGAGNEQYF TGCGCCAGCAGCCCCTCGAGGGGAGCCGGGAACGAGCAGTACTTC TRBJ2-7 - - TRBV5-1
CASSYVTGVTDTQYF TGTGCCAGCAGCTACGTAACCGGGGTTACAGATACGCAGTATTTT TRBJ2-3 - - TRBV7-2
CASSEYTGQKETQYF TGTGCCAGCAGTGAATATACCGGACAGAAAGAGACCCAGTACTTC TRBJ2-5 - - TRBV25-1
CASSDWGSGGLTDTQYF TGTGCCAGCAGTGATTGGGGGTCAGGGGGCCTCACAGATACGCAGTATTTT TRBJ2-3 TRBD1 - TRBV2